One sample yielded the 12 T cell receptor beta chains listed below, sequenced in a study of shared clonotypes between healthy human individuals. Sequencing was performed with immunoSEQ multiplex PCR; in TCRdb, only in-frame clones are kept and a portion is missing. Counted here are about 2 million clones, 85% to 95% occurring once; the ten biggest clones make up about 0.13%. Sequenced sample: naive CD4+ T cells sorted from blood. The subset was: CD45RA+ positively selected. These receptors were taken from a man between 18 and 35 years old in good health.

J is TRBJ2-3 and V is TRBV7-2; TRBD1 matches at 7 bases. Per germline, CDR1 SGHTA and CDR2 FQGNSA. This CDR3 is 17 amino acids long. The V gene end was trimmed by 5 bases and the J gene end by 3 bases; junction bases not matched to a gene: 14. CDR3 sequence (DNA): TGTGCCAGCAGCCCAACACCGACAGGGCGCGGGACAGATACGCAGTATTTT. This gives the protein CASSPTPTGRGTDTQYF. Drawing the rest from reference TRBV7-2 and TRBJ2-3, the complete variable domain is GAGVSQSPSNKVTEKGKDVELRCDPISGHTALYWYRQSLGQGLEFLIYFQGNSAPDKSGLPSDRFSAERTGGSVSTLTIQRTQQEDSAVYLCASSPTPTGRGTDTQYFGPGTRLTVL.

This clone has more than one count but fewer than ten. The same CDR3 can be traced to other DNA sequences in this sample. This chain connects TRBV9 to TRBJ2-2; D is perhaps TRBD2 (5 bases). This CDR3 contains 15 residues. V lost 1 base to trimming and J lost 2 bases, with 9 bases between them. The germline V gene has CDR1 SGDLS and CDR2 YYNGEE. CDR3 sequence: CASSVRGLNTGELFF. The DNA of the CDR3 is TGTGCCAGCAGCGTAAGAGGACTTAACACCGGGGAGCTGTTTTTT. Full variable domain (missing parts from reference TRBV9 and TRBJ2-2): DSGVTQTPKHLITATGQRVTLRCSPRSGDLSVYWYQQSLDQGLQFLIQYYNGEERAKGNILERFSAQQFPDLHSELNLSSLELGDSALYFCASSVRGLNTGELFFGEGSRLTVL.

This chain joins TRBV28 and TRBJ1-1; D ambiguous. Germline V gene lookup returns CDR1 MDHEN and CDR2 SYDVKM. This CDR3 has 14 residues. Trimming took off 4 bases at V and 0 bases at J, with 9 bases between the two ends. CDR3 coding DNA: TGTGCCAGCAGTTCGAATTATATGAACACTGAAGCTTTCTTT. Encoded protein: CASSSNYMNTEAFF.

This CDR3 reads CASSLLQAYGYTF. DNA of the CDR3: TGTGCCAGCAGCTTATTACAGGCTTATGGCTACACCTTC. The chain joins TRBV5-6 to TRBJ1-2; tentative D call: TRBD1 (5 bases). Trimming left V 2 bases short and J 5 bases short, with 10 bases between. CDR3 size: 13 residues. Germline-derived CDR1 and CDR2 are SGHDT and YYEEEE. Looking up the rest from reference TRBV5-6 and TRBJ1-2 gives the full variable domain: DAGVTQSPTHLIKTRGQQVTLRCSPKSGHDTVSWYQQALGQGPQFIFQYYEEEERQRGNFPDRFSGHQFPNYSSELNVNALLLGDSALYLCASSLLQAYGYTFGSGTRLTVV.

This rearrangement joins TRBV6-5 to TRBJ1-2, with no clear D. This CDR3 spans 14 amino acids. Trimming removed 5 bases at V and 2 bases at J, with 12 bases between. In germline, CDR1 is MNHEY, CDR2 SVGAGI. The CDR3 DNA reads TGTGCCAGCAGTCTTCACGGGGAGAACTATGGCTACACCTTC. As protein: CASSLHGENYGYTF.

The V call is TRBV4-1, the J call TRBJ1-4; TRBD1 is a possible D gene (5 bases). Germline values: CDR1 MGHRA, CDR2 YSYEKL. The V and J ends lost 2 bases and 0 bases respectively, with 7 bases between them. The CDR3 has 15 residues. The CDR3 DNA follows: TGCGCCAGCAGCCAACAACAGGCAACTAATGAAAAACTGTTTTTT. Translation gives CASSQQQATNEKLFF.

The chain has TRBV19 and TRBJ1-6; D ambiguous. The CDR3 consists of 16 residues. Germline V gene lookup returns CDR1 LNHDA and CDR2 SQIVND (reference sequence). Trimming removed 4 bases from V and 0 bases from J, with 10 bases in between. Here the CDR3 DNA reads TGTGCCAGTAGTACAACGTGGAGCTCCTATAATTCACCCCTCCACTTT. As protein: CASSTTWSSYNSPLHF.

Notes on this clone: This CDR3 is also generated by other DNA sequences in the sample. V gene TRBV4-1 combines with J gene TRBJ2-3; D not certain. Germline V gene lookup returns CDR1 MGHRA and CDR2 YSYEKL. The germline V and J ends were trimmed by 1 base and 5 bases, with 4 bases remaining between them. The CDR3 is 12 residues long. CDR3 sequence reads: CASSQGGDTQYF. The CDR3 nucleotides are TGCGCCAGCAGCCAAGGGGGAGATACGCAGTATTTT.

This chain links TRBV7-2 with TRBJ2-7; no firm D call. Germline CDR1 and CDR2: SGHTA and FQGNSA. The CDR3 has 14 amino acids. With 5 bases removed from V and 3 bases from J, the gap between germline ends came to 14 bases. The CDR3 protein is CASSPGGVYYEQYF. The CDR3 DNA reads as TGTGCCAGCAGCCCCGGTGGGGTTTACTACGAGCAGTACTTC.

This sequence joins TRBV30 and TRBJ1-1; tentatively, D is TRBD1 (5 bases). The V gene lost 0 bases and the J gene lost 4 bases, with 12 bases spanning the gap. Germline loops: CDR1 GTSNPN, CDR2 SVGIG (reference sequence). The CDR3 is 14 amino acids. CDR3: CAWSVLETGTEAFF. The CDR3 nucleotides are TGTGCCTGGAGTGTATTAGAAACAGGCACTGAAGCTTTCTTT.

The rearrangement uses TRBV6-5 and TRBJ1-5; a possible D gene is TRBD1 (6 bases). The length of the CDR3 is 15 residues. CDR1 MNHEY and CDR2 SVGAGI come from the germline V gene. Trimming pared 5 bases from V and 9 bases from J, leaving 20 bases between. The CDR3 loop is CASSLRRPGDWPQHF. The CDR3 DNA is TGTGCCAGCAGTCTACGGAGGCCAGGGGATTGGCCCCAGCATTTT.

Ten or more counts support this clone. The CDR3 DNA is TGTGCCAGCAGCTGGGGGGAGTACGAGCAGTACTTC. Translated, it gives CASSWGEYEQYF. The gene calls are TRBV11-2 and TRBJ2-7; D possibly corresponds to TRBD2 (6 bases). V lost 4 bases and J 4 bases, leaving 8 bases between the germline ends. This CDR3 is built from 12 residues. Germline V CDR1 and CDR2: SGHAT, FQNNGV. Complete variable domain (other parts from reference TRBV11-2 and TRBJ2-7): EAGVAQSPRYKIIEKRQSVAFWCNPISGHATLYWYQQILGQGPKLLIQFQNNGVVDDSQLPKDRFSAERLKGVDSTLKIQPAKLEDSAVYLCASSWGEYEQYFGPGTRLTVT.